Listed here are 22 T cell receptor beta chains from one sample, sequenced in a study of blood T cell repertoires in COVID-19. Profiled with immunoSEQ multiplex PCR; TCRdb holds only in-frame clones, not every one. The table shows 240,000 or so clones, with about three quarters occurring only once. The specimen sequenced was peripheral blood. These TCRs come from a woman older than 75 with acute or convalescent COVID-19.

V gene TRBV9 combines with J gene TRBJ1-3; D gene unclear. Trimming took off 1 base at V and 2 bases at J, with 10 bases between the two ends. From germline, CDR1 is SGDLS and CDR2 YYNGEE. The CDR3 is 15 residues long. The CDR3 loop is CASSVLGDPGNTIYF. The CDR3 region has the DNA TGTGCCAGCAGCGTACTCGGGGATCCTGGAAACACCATATATTTT.

Worth noting for this clone: Other DNA sequences in the same sample also yield this CDR3. This chain links TRBV6-5 with TRBJ2-7, with D perhaps TRBD2 (6 bases). The CDR3 length is 13 residues. Germline CDR1 and CDR2: MNHEY and SVGAGI. V lost 6 bases, J lost 3 bases, and 12 bases lay in between. The CDR3 nucleotides read TGTGCCAGCAGCAGGAGGGGATTCTACGAGCAGTACTTC. The encoded protein is CASSRRGFYEQYF.

This chain connects TRBV4-3 to TRBJ2-7; D possibly corresponds to TRBD2 (7 bases). V lost 4 bases, J lost 6 bases, and 19 bases lay in between. This CDR3 contains 15 residues. CDR1 is LGHNA and CDR2 is YSLEER in the germline V gene. The CDR3 nucleotides read TGCGCCAGCAGCCCTCGGAGGGGGGGCTTTGGCGAGCAGTACTTC. Translated, it gives CASSPRRGGFGEQYF.

The chain combines TRBV19 with TRBJ1-1; 8 bases are shared with TRBD1. There are 16 residues in the CDR3. Trimming at V came to 7 bases and at J to 1 base, leaving 11 bases not matched to a gene. The germline gives CDR1 LNHDA, CDR2 SQIVND (reference sequence). DNA of the CDR3: TGTGCCAGTACCCCATGGACAGGGCGGGAGAACACTGAAGCTTTCTTT. Protein product: CASTPWTGRENTEAFF.

This chain links TRBV2 with TRBJ1-1, with 8 bases lining up with TRBD1. CDR3 size: 14 residues. Germline V lookup: CDR1 SNHLY, CDR2 FYNNEI. With V trimmed by 6 bases and J by 5 bases, 8 bases remained unmatched. CDR3 region: CASSEQGVETEAFF. The CDR3 nucleotides read TGTGCCAGCAGCGAACAGGGGGTGGAAACTGAAGCTTTCTTT.

The genes are TRBV7-3 and TRBJ2-3; a weak D match, TRBD2 (6 bases). V shed 2 bases and J shed 2 bases, with 23 bases lying between them. The CDR3 spans 19 residues. The V gene's germline CDR1 is SGHTA and CDR2 FQGTGA. The CDR3 nucleotides are TGTGCCAGCAGCTTACAACCCCCTGGCGGGGTCCTGCCCACAGATACGCAGTATTTT. Its translation is CASSLQPPGGVLPTDTQYF.

About this clone: The germline gene is not matched at one end of the junction; a read error may be the cause. The J gene is TRBJ1-2, the V gene TRBV2; TRBD1 aligns across 8 bases. From germline, CDR1 is SNHLY and CDR2 FYNNEI. The CDR3 consists of 15 residues. CDR3 region: CASSEKGQAFRRLRF. The CDR3 coding sequence is TGTGCCAGCAGTGAAAAGGGACAGGCGTTCCGAAGGCTACGATTC.

In the case of this clone: Other DNA sequences of this sample code for an identical CDR3. This chain connects TRBV5-1 to TRBJ2-7; D not resolved. Germline assignment: CDR1 SGHRS and CDR2 YFSETQ. There are 13 residues in the CDR3. V gave up 0 bases and J gave up 2 bases, with 6 bases separating them. CDR3 residues: CASSLDRTYEQYF. In nucleotides, the CDR3 is TGCGCCAGCAGCTTGGACAGAACCTACGAGCAGTACTTC.

The rearrangement links TRBV6-4 to TRBJ2-1, with 12 nucleotides matching TRBD2. The V gene's germline CDR1 is MRHNA and CDR2 SNTAGT. V lost 4 bases and J lost 7; bases outside the gene matches: 8. The CDR3 totals 16 residues. The CDR3 region is CASSAELAGGRNEQFF. The CDR3 bases are TGTGCCAGCAGTGCTGAACTAGCGGGGGGCCGGAATGAGCAGTTCTTC.

This clone has only a few counts. The chain has TRBV5-4 and TRBJ2-7, with 8 bases that match TRBD2. V lost 6 bases and J lost 2; bases outside the gene matches: 10. The CDR3 extends over 15 amino acids. Germline loops: CDR1 SGHNT, CDR2 YYREEE (reference sequence). This CDR3 is CASNAGGTSAYEQYF. The CDR3 coding sequence is TGTGCCAGCAATGCTGGCGGGACTAGTGCCTACGAGCAGTACTTC.

This clone occurred once. The chain links TRBV27 to TRBJ1-1, with a weak D call TRBD1 (5 bases). Trimming took 3 bases from V and 1 from J, leaving 6 bases between them. CDR1 is MNHEY and CDR2 is SMNVEV in the germline V gene (reference sequence). The CDR3 length is 13 residues. The CDR3 DNA follows: TGTGCCAGCAGTTTCCAGGGGAACACTGAAGCTTTCTTT. Translated, it gives CASSFQGNTEAFF.

The rearrangement links TRBV6-2 or TRBV6-3 to TRBJ1-2; TRBD1 is a possible D gene (6 bases). CDR3 length: 16 amino acids. Germline loops: CDR1 MNHEY, CDR2 SVGEGT. V shed 2 bases and J shed 3 bases, with 16 bases lying between them. The CDR3 region is CASSYGVGRGDYGYTF. DNA of the CDR3: TGTGCCAGCAGTTACGGTGTTGGCAGGGGAGACTATGGCTACACCTTC.

The chain joins TRBV29-1 to TRBJ2-5; 12 bases match TRBD1. The CDR3 spans 15 residues. The ends lost 3 bases at V and 5 bases at J; junction bases unmatched: 7. Germline V CDR1 and CDR2: SQVTM, ANQGSEA. The CDR3 loop reads CSVEGDRGHGETQYF. The DNA for the CDR3 is TGCAGCGTTGAGGGGGACAGGGGGCACGGGGAGACCCAGTACTTC.

The V call is TRBV5-8, the J call TRBJ2-3; a possible D gene is TRBD2 (6 bases). Germline V gives CDR1 SGHTS, CDR2 YDEGEE. The CDR3 spans 13 residues. V lost 3 bases and J 9 bases, leaving 14 bases between the germline ends. The CDR3 here is CASSSPGVRTQYF. The CDR3 DNA reads TGTGCCAGCAGCTCCCCGGGGGTAAGGACGCAGTATTTT.

This clone was seen repeatedly, ten times or more. The V call is TRBV5-6, the J call TRBJ2-1; tentatively, D is TRBD1 (6 bases). Between the trimmed V and J ends, which lost 2 bases and 9 bases, there was a span of 15 bases. Germline assignment: CDR1 SGHDT and CDR2 YYEEEE. This CDR3 contains 14 residues. The CDR3: CASSFASGAGEQFF. The DNA of the CDR3 is TGTGCCAGCAGCTTCGCGTCAGGGGCCGGTGAGCAGTTCTTC.

The chain combines TRBV6-6 with TRBJ2-7; 10 bases match TRBD1. This CDR3 has 16 amino acids. CDR1 MNHNY and CDR2 SVGAGI come from the germline V gene (reference sequence). Unmatched junction bases numbered 8, after V lost 3 bases and J lost 3 bases. CDR3 in DNA: TGTGCCAGCAGTTATGGGGACAGGGGCCGCCGCTACGAGCAGTACTTC. Its translation is CASSYGDRGRRYEQYF.

V and J are TRBV7-2 and TRBJ2-2; D not resolved. V was pared by 1 base and J by 1 base, with 4 bases between. Looked up from germline, CDR1 is SGHTA and CDR2 is FQGNSA. The CDR3 sequence is 14 residues long. CDR3 nucleotides: TGTGCCAGCAGCTTAGACATGAACACCGGGGAGCTGTTTTTT. Encoded protein: CASSLDMNTGELFF.

The V and J genes are TRBV6-2 or TRBV6-3 and TRBJ1-2; D not resolved. Trimming removed 2 bases from V and 0 bases from J, with 7 bases in between. The CDR3 loop spans 14 amino acids. Germline loops: CDR1 MNHEY, CDR2 SVGEGT. This CDR3 reads CASSYTAANYGYTF. The CDR3 DNA reads TGTGCCAGCAGTTACACAGCAGCTAACTATGGCTACACCTTC.

In this sample, this clone turned up many times. Other DNA sequences within the sample encode an identical CDR3. The V and J genes are TRBV5-1 and TRBJ1-6; D unresolved. Trimming stripped 0 bases from V and 0 bases from J, with 4 bases between. This CDR3 has 15 amino acids. Germline assignment: CDR1 SGHRS and CDR2 YFSETQ. CDR3 in DNA: TGCGCCAGCAGCTTGGACAGCTCCTATAATTCACCCCTCCACTTT. As protein: CASSLDSSYNSPLHF. Filled out from reference TRBV5-1 and TRBJ1-6, the complete variable domain reads KAGVTQTPRYLIKTRGQQVTLSCSPISGHRSVSWYQQTPGQGLQFLFEYFSETQRNKGNFPGRFSGRQFSNSRSEMNVSTLELGDSALYLCASSLDSSYNSPLHFGNGTRLTVT.

This clone was detected only a few times. The chain couples TRBV28 to TRBJ2-7; 11 nucleotides match TRBD1. The germline V gene encodes CDR1 MDHEN and CDR2 SYDVKM. Trimming at V came to 4 bases and at J to 4 bases, leaving 3 bases not matched to a gene. The CDR3 loop spans 14 amino acids. The CDR3: CASSSGTGGYEQYF. The CDR3 DNA reads as TGTGCCAGCAGTTCCGGGACAGGGGGTTACGAGCAGTACTTC.

Notes on this clone: The same CDR3 is also encoded by other DNA sequences in this sample. This sequence joins TRBV11-2 and TRBJ2-5, with 9 bases matching TRBD2. The germline gives CDR1 SGHAT, CDR2 FQNNGV. The trim removed 1 base at V and 4 bases at J, leaving 4 bases unmatched. This CDR3 comprises 15 residues. The CDR3 region has the DNA TGTGCCAGCAGCTTAGGTGCGGGGGGGGGAGAGACCCAGTACTTC. Translating gives CASSLGAGGGETQYF.

This chain joins TRBV29-1 and TRBJ2-5, with 7 bases matching TRBD1. The CDR3 loop spans 13 amino acids. CDR1 SQVTM and CDR2 ANQGSEA come from the germline V gene. J was trimmed by 5 bases and V by 7 bases; bases with no gene match: 10. In DNA, the CDR3 is TGCAGCGCTAATACAGGGGCTCGGGAGACCCAGTACTTC. This sequence encodes CSANTGARETQYF.